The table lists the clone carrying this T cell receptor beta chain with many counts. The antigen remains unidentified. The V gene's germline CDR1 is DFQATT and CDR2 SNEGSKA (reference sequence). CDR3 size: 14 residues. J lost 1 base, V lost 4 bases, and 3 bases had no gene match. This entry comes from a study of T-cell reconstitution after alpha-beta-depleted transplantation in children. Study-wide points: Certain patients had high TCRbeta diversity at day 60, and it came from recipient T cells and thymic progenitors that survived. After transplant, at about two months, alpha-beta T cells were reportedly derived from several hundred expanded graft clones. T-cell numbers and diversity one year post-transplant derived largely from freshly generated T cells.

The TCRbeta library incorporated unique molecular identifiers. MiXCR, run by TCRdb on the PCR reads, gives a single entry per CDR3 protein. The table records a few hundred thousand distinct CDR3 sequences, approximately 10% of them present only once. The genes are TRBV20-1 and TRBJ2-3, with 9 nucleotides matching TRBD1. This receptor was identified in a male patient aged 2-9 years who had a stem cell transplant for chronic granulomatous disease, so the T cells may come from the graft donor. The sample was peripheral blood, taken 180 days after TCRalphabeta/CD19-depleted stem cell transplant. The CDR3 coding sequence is TGCAGTGCTATTCGGACAGGGGGCACAGATACGCAGTATTTT. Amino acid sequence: CSAIRTGGTDTQYF.